This record looks at one T cell receptor (beta chain) sequence and its context. The antigen remains unidentified. This sample also contains other DNA sequences that code for the same CDR3. The protocol was immunoSEQ multiplex PCR, while the TCRdb copy is restricted to in-frame clones and leaves out a portion. The top ten hold approximately 9.2% of the sample, which has 120,000 or so clones, over 75% seen once. These data belong to a study of T cell responses to AZD1222 COVID-19 vaccine. Study results and caveats: Donors in the cohort were predominantly white British and more often female, and clonal diversity was possibly underestimated.

The CDR3 is made up of 15 amino acids. Germline V gives CDR1 SEHNR, CDR2 FQNEAQ (reference sequence). With 3 bases clipped from V and 2 bases from J, the junction kept 3 bases outside the gene matches. J is TRBJ1-2 and V is TRBV7-9; the match to TRBD1 covers 10 bases. Sample: peripheral blood, taken on day 0 of AZD1222 vaccination. This sequence originates from an adult in good health. The CDR3 nucleotides read TGTGCCAGCAGCTTGGGGACAGGGGAAAACTATGGCTACACCTTC. Protein: CASSLGTGENYGYTF.